Listed below are T cell receptor beta chains from one sample, sequenced in a study of OX40 agonist ivuxolimab in advanced cancers. Repertoires were generated with immunoSEQ multiplex PCR, while TCRdb's copy carries only in-frame clones and drops some. The table has about 39,000 clones, about 81% seen once. The sequenced sample was CD4+ or CD8+ T cells sorted from blood, obtained in a trial of the OX40 agonist ivuxolimab. Receptors were obtained from an adult with an advanced solid tumor such as melanoma, head and neck, liver or kidney cancer. Both conserved end residues are part of each CDR3. A D gene is named only where the DNA matches it firmly. Clone size is given for some rows only: seen once, a few or many times, or a class if the clone is expanded.

J gene: TRBJ1-2; D gene: NA; CDR3 length: 15; clone size: once; V gene: TRBV11-2; CDR3 protein: CASSLGVGQSYGYTF; CDR3 DNA: TGTGCCAGCAGCTTAGGGGTTGGACAGAGCTATGGCTACACCTTC
J gene: TRBJ2-7; D gene: NA; CDR3 length: 18; clone size: NA; V gene: TRBV18; CDR3 protein: CASSPPLGQAPRNYEQYF; CDR3 DNA: TGTGCCAGCTCACCACCGTTGGGCCAGGCCCCACGCAACTACGAGCAGTACTTC
J gene: TRBJ1-1; D gene: TRBD1; CDR3 length: 14; clone size: NA; V gene: TRBV4-2; CDR3 protein: CASSPRTGDTEAFF; CDR3 DNA: TGTGCCAGCAGCCCGAGGACAGGGGACACTGAAGCTTTCTTT
J gene: TRBJ2-7; D gene: NA; CDR3 length: 16; clone size: NA; V gene: TRBV7-6; CDR3 protein: CASSLGPRYGFYEQYF; CDR3 DNA: TGTGCCAGCAGCTTAGGGCCTCGGTACGGGTTCTACGAGCAGTACTTC
J gene: TRBJ2-1; D gene: NA; CDR3 length: 15; clone size: once; V gene: TRBV7-3; CDR3 protein: CASSLLADFYNEQFF; CDR3 DNA: TGTGCCAGCAGCTTATTGGCTGATTTCTACAATGAGCAGTTCTTC
J gene: TRBJ2-5; D gene: TRBD1; CDR3 length: 14; clone size: NA; V gene: TRBV18; CDR3 protein: CASSPGQGMETQYF; CDR3 DNA: TGTGCCAGCTCACCGGGACAGGGTATGGAGACCCAGTACTTC
J gene: TRBJ1-5; D gene: TRBD1; CDR3 length: 13; clone size: once; V gene: TRBV19; CDR3 protein: CASTNRGNQPQHF; CDR3 DNA: TGTGCCAGTACCAACAGGGGGAATCAGCCCCAGCATTTT
J gene: TRBJ1-1; D gene: TRBD1; CDR3 length: 14; clone size: NA; V gene: TRBV11-3; CDR3 protein: CASRPTGRGTEAFF; CDR3 DNA: TGTGCCAGCAGGCCGACAGGGAGGGGGACTGAAGCTTTCTTT
J gene: TRBJ1-3; D gene: NA; CDR3 length: 15; clone size: NA; V gene: TRBV5-6; CDR3 protein: CASWVGHDSGNTIYF; CDR3 DNA: TGTGCCAGCTGGGTGGGACACGACTCTGGAAACACCATATATTTT
J gene: TRBJ1-2; D gene: NA; CDR3 length: 14; clone size: NA; V gene: TRBV18; CDR3 protein: CASSPSTRNYGYTF; CDR3 DNA: TGTGCCAGCTCACCAAGCACCCGTAACTATGGCTACACCTTC
J gene: TRBJ2-6; D gene: TRBD2; CDR3 length: 14; clone size: NA; V gene: TRBV27; CDR3 protein: CASGGGAGANVLTF; CDR3 DNA: TGTGCCAGCGGCGGGGGGGCTGGGGCCAACGTCCTGACTTTC
J gene: TRBJ1-5; D gene: TRBD1; CDR3 length: 14; clone size: once; V gene: TRBV2; CDR3 protein: CASRDRGRNQPQHF; CDR3 DNA: TGTGCCAGCAGGGACAGGGGGCGAAATCAGCCCCAGCATTTT
J gene: TRBJ1-3; D gene: NA; CDR3 length: 16; clone size: NA; V gene: TRBV18; CDR3 protein: CASSPVGISSGNTIYF; CDR3 DNA: TGTGCCAGCTCACCGGTAGGGATAAGCTCTGGAAACACCATATATTTT
J gene: TRBJ1-2; D gene: TRBD1; CDR3 length: 14; clone size: NA; V gene: TRBV5-1; CDR3 protein: CASGLRDRLKGYTF; CDR3 DNA: TGCGCCAGCGGCCTGCGGGACAGGCTAAAAGGCTACACCTTC
J gene: TRBJ1-5; D gene: TRBD1; CDR3 length: 19; clone size: once; V gene: TRBV5-1; CDR3 protein: CASSSIDGQGARRNQPQHF; CDR3 DNA: TGCGCCAGCAGCTCGATCGACGGACAGGGGGCGAGAAGAAATCAGCCCCAGCATTTT
J gene: TRBJ2-7; D gene: TRBD1; CDR3 length: 11; clone size: NA; V gene: TRBV29-1; CDR3 protein: CSVDRDYEQYF; CDR3 DNA: TGCAGCGTCGACAGGGACTACGAGCAGTACTTC
J gene: TRBJ2-5; D gene: NA; CDR3 length: 17; clone size: NA; V gene: TRBV7-9; CDR3 protein: CASSLPPQGHSVRTQYF; CDR3 DNA: TGTGCCAGCAGCTTACCCCCACAGGGCCACTCCGTCCGGACCCAGTACTTC
J gene: TRBJ2-5; D gene: TRBD2; CDR3 length: 15; clone size: NA; V gene: TRBV5-4; CDR3 protein: CASRAGLAAQETQYF; CDR3 DNA: TGTGCCAGCAGGGCGGGACTAGCGGCCCAAGAGACCCAGTACTTC
J gene: TRBJ1-1; D gene: NA; CDR3 length: 14; clone size: NA; V gene: TRBV30; CDR3 protein: CAWSVGGGNTEAFF; CDR3 DNA: TGTGCCTGGAGTGTGGGTGGGGGGAACACTGAAGCTTTCTTT
J gene: TRBJ2-7; D gene: NA; CDR3 length: 15; clone size: NA; V gene: TRBV6-6; CDR3 protein: CASSYSRGTLGEQYF; CDR3 DNA: TGTGCCAGCAGTTACTCGAGAGGGACTCTAGGCGAGCAGTACTTC